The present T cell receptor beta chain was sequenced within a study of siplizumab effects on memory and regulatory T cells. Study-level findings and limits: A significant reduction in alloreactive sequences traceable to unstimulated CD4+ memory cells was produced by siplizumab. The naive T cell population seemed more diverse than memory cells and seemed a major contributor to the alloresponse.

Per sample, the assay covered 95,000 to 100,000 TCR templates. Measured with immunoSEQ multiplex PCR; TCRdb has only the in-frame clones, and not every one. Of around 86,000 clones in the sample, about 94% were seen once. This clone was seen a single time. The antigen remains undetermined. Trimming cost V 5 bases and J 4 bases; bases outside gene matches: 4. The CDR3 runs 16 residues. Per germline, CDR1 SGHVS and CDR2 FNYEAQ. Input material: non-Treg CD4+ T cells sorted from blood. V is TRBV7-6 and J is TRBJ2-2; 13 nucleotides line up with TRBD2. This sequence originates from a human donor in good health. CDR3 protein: CASSLTSGRATGELFF. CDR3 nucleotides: TGTGCCAGCAGCCTCACTAGCGGGAGGGCCACCGGGGAGCTGTTTTTT.